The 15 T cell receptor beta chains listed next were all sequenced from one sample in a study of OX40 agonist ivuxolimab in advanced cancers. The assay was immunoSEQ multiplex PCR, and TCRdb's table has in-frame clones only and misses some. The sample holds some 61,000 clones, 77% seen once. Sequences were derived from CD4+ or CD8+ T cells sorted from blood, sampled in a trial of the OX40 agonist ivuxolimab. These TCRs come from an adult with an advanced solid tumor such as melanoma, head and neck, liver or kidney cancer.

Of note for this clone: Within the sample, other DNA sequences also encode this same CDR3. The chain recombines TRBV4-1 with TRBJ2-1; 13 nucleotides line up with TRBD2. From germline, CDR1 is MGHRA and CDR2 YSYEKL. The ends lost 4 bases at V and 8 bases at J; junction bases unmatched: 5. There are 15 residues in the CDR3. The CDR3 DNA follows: TGCGCCAGCAGCCGGAGGACTAGCGGGGGAGATGAGCAGTTCTTC. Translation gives CASSRRTSGGDEQFF.

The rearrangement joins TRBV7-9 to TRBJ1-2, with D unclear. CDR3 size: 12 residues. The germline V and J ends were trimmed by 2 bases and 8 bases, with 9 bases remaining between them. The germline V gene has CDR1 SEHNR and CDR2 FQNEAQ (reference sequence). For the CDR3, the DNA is TGTGCCAGCAGCTTATCTGATGCCGGCTACACCTTC. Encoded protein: CASSLSDAGYTF.

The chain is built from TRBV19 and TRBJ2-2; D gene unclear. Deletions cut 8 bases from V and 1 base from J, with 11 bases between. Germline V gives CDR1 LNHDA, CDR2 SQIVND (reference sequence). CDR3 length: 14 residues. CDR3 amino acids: CASFRTGNTGELFF. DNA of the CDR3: TGTGCCAGTTTCAGGACGGGGAACACCGGGGAGCTGTTTTTT. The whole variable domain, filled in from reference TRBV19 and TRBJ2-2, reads DGGITQSPKYLFRKEGQNVTLSCEQNLNHDAMYWYRQDPGQGLRLIYYSQIVNDFQKGDIAEGYSVSREKKESFPLTVTSAQKNPTAFYLCASFRTGNTGELFFGEGSRLTVL.

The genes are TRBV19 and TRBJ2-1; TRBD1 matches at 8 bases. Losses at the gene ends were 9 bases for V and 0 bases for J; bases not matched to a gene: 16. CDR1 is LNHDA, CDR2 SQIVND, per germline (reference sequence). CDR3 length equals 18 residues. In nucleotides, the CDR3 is TGTGCCAGCCTTACGACGTCGCGGGACAGGAGCTCCTACAATGAGCAGTTCTTC. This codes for CASLTTSRDRSSYNEQFF. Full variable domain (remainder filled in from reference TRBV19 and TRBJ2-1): DGGITQSPKYLFRKEGQNVTLSCEQNLNHDAMYWYRQDPGQGLRLIYYSQIVNDFQKGDIAEGYSVSREKKESFPLTVTSAQKNPTAFYLCASLTTSRDRSSYNEQFFGPGTRLTVL.

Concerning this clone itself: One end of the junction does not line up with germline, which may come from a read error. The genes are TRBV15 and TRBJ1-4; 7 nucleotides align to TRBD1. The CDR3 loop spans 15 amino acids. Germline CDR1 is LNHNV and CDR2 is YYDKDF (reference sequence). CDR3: CATSGEGGRYEKLFF. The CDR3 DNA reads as TGTGCCACCAGCGGAGAAGGGGGCCGATATGAAAAACTGTTTTTT.

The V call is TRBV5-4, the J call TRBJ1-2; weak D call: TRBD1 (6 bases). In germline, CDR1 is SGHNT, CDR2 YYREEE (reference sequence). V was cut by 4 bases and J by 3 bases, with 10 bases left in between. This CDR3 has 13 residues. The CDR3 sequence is CASSKAGDYGYTF. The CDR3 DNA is TGTGCCAGCAGCAAAGCAGGGGACTATGGCTACACCTTC.

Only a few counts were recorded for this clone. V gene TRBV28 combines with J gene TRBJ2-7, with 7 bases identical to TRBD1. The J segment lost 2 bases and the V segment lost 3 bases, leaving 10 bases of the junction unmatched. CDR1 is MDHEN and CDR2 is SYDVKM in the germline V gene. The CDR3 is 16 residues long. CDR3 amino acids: CASSLAGDSQTYEQYF. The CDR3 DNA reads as TGTGCCAGCAGTTTGGCCGGGGACAGCCAAACCTACGAGCAGTACTTC.

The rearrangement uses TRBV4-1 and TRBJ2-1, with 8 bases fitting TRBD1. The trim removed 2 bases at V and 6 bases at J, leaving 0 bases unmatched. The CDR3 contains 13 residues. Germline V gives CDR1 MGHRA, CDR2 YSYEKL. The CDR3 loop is CASSQTGGNEQFF. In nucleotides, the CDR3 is TGCGCCAGCAGCCAAACAGGGGGCAATGAGCAGTTCTTC.

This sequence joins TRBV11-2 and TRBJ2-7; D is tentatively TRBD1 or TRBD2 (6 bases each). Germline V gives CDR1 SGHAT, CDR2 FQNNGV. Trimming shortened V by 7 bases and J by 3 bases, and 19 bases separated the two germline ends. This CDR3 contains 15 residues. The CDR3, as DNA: TGTGCCAGCACCCCCGCCCCGGGGGCCATCTACGAGCAGTACTTC. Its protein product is CASTPAPGAIYEQYF.

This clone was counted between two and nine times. The CDR3 loop is CATAGRGYGYTF. For the CDR3, the DNA is TGTGCCACCGCGGGCCGGGGCTATGGCTACACCTTC. V is TRBV19 and J is TRBJ1-2, with unresolved D. V was clipped by 10 bases and J by 4 bases, with 13 bases between them. The CDR3 loop spans 12 amino acids. Per the germline V gene, CDR1 is LNHDA and CDR2 is SQIVND (reference sequence).

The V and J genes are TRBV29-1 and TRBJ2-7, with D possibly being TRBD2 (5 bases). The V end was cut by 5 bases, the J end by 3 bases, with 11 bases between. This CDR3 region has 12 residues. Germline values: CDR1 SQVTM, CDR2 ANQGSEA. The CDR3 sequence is CSVIRSGYEQYF. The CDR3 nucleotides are TGCAGCGTTATTCGCAGCGGCTACGAGCAGTACTTC.

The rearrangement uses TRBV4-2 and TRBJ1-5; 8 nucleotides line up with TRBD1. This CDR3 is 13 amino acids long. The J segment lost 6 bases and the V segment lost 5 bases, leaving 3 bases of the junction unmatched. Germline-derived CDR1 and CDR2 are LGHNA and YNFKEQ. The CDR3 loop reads CASSKDRAQPQHF. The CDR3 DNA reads TGTGCCAGCAGCAAGGACAGGGCTCAGCCCCAGCATTTT.

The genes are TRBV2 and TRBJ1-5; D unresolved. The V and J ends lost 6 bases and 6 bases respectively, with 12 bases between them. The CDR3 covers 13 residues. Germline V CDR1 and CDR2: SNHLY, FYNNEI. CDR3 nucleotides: TGTGCCAGCAGCCTGTTTTCGAGTCAGCCCCAGCATTTT. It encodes CASSLFSSQPQHF.

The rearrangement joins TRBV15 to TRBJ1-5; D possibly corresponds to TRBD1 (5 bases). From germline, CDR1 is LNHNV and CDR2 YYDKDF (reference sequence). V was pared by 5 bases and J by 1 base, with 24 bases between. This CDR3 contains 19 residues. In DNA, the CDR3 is TGTGCCACCAGCCCCGGGGACGCGGGTATATATAGGAGCAATCAGCCCCAGCATTTT. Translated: CATSPGDAGIYRSNQPQHF.

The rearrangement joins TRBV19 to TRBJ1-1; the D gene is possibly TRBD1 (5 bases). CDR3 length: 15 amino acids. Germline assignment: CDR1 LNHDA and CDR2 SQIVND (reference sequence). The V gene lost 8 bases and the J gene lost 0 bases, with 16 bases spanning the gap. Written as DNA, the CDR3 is TGTGCCAGTCGCCGACAAACAGGCATGAACACTGAAGCTTTCTTT. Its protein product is CASRRQTGMNTEAFF. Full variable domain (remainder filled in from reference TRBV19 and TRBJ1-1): DGGITQSPKYLFRKEGQNVTLSCEQNLNHDAMYWYRQDPGQGLRLIYYSQIVNDFQKGDIAEGYSVSREKKESFPLTVTSAQKNPTAFYLCASRRQTGMNTEAFFGQGTRLTVV.